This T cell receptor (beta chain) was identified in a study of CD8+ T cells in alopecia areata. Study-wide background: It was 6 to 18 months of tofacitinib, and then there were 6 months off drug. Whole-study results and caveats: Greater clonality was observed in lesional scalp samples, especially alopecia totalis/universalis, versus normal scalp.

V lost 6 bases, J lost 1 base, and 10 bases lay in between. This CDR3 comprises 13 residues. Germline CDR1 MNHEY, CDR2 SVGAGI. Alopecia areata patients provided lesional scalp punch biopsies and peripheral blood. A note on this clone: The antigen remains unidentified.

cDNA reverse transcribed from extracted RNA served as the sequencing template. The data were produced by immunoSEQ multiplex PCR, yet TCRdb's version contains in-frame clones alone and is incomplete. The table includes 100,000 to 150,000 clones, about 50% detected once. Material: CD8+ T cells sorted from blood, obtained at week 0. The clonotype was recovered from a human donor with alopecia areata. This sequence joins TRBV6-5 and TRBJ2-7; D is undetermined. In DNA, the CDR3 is TGTGCCAGCAGAGAGACACGATCCTACGAGCAGTACTTC. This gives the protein CASRETRSYEQYF.